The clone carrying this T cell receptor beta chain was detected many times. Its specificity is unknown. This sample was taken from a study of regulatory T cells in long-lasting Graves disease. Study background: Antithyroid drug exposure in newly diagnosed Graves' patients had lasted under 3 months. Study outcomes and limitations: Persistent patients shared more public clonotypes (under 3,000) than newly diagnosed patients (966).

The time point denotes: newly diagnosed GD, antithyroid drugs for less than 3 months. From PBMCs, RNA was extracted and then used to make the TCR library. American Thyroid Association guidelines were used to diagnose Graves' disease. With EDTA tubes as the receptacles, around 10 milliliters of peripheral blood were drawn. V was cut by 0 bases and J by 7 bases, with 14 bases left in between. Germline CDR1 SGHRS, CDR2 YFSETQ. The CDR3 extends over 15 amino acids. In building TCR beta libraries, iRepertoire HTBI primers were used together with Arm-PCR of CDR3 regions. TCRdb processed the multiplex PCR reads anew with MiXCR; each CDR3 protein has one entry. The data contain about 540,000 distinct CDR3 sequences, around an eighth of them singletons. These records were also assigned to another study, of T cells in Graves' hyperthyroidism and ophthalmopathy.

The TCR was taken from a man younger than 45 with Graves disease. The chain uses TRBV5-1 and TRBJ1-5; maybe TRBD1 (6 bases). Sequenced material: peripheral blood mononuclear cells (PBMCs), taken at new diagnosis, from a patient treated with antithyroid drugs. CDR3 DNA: TGCGCCAGCAGCTTGGAGTCAGGGGTAGGCCAGCCCCAGCATTTT. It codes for CASSLESGVGQPQHF.